This T cell receptor beta chain was documented in a study of long-term antiretroviral therapy in people with HIV. Study results and limitations: Relative to control repertoires, HIV repertoires exhibited narrower CDR3 length ranges. Post-treatment diversity went higher with ART but stayed below transplant donor controls.

Turning to this clone: The antigen remains undetermined.

The CDR3 is 15 amino acids. Trimming shortened V by 5 bases and J by 4 bases, and 16 bases separated the two germline ends. Looked up from germline, CDR1 is SGHRS and CDR2 is YFSETQ. No fewer than two post-ART and no fewer than one pre-ART PBMC samples existed for each donor. Every single participant having HIV got treatment inside the United States. With survey level as its setting, the immunoSEQ assay was v3.0. Using immunoSEQ multiplex PCR, the repertoire was profiled, and TCRdb retains in-frame clones only, with some absent. In the table there are about 19,000 clones, over 65% of which are singletons.

The rearrangement joins TRBV5-1 to TRBJ1-3; D is undetermined. The source was unsorted PBMCs, collected 0.5 years before starting antiretroviral therapy. The sequence was obtained from a woman aged 45-65 years with HIV. CDR3 DNA: TGCGCCAGCAGTACCAGCAACACAGCAGGAAACACCATATATTTT. Its protein is CASSTSNTAGNTIYF.